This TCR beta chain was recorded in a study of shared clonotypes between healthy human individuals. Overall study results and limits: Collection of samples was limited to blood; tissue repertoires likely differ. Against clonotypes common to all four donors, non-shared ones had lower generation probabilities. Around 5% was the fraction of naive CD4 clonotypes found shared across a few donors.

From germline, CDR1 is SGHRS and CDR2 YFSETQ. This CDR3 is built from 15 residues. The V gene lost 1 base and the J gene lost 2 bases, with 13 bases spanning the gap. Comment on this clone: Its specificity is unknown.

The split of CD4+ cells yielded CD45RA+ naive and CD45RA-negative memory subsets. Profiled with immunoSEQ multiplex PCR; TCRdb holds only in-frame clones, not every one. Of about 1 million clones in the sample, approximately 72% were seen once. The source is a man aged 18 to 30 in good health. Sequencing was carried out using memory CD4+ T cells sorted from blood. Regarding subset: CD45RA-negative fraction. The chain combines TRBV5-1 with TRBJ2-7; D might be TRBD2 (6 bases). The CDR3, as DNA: TGCGCCAGCAGCTTGCTGGCGGGGCCTACCTACGAGCAGTACTTC. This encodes CASSLLAGPTYEQYF.